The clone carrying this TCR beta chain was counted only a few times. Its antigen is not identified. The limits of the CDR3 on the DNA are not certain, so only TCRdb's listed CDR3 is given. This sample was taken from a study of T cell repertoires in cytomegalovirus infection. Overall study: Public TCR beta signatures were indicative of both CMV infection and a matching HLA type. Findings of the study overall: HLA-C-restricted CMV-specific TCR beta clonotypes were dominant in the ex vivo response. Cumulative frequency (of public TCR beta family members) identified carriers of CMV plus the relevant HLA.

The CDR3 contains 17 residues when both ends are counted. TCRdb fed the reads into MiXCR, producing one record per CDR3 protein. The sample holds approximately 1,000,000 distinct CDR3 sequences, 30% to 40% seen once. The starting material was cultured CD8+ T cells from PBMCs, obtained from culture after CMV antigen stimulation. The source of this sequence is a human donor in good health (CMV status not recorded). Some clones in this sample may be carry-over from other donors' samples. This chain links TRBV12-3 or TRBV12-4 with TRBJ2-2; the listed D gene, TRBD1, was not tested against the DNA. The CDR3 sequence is CASSLPQGGFGAGELFF.